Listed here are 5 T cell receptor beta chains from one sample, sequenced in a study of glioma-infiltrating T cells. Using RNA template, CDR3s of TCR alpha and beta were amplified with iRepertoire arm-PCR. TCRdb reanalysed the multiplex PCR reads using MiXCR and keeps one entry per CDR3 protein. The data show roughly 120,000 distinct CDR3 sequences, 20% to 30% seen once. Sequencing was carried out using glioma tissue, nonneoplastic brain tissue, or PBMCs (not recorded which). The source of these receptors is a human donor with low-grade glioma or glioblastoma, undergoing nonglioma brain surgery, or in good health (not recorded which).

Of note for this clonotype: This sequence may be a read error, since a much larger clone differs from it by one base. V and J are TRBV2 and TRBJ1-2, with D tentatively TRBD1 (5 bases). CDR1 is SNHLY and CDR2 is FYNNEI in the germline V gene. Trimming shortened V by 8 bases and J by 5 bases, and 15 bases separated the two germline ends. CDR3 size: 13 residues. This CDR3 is CASGLGTGYGYTF. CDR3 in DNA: TGTGCCAGCGGTTTAGGGACGGGATATGGCTACACCTTC.

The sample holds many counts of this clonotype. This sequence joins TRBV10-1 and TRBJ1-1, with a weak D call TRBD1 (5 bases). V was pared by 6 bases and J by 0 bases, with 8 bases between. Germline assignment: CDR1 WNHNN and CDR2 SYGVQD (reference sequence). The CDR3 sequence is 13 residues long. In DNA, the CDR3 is TGCGCCAGCAGGGACACTCTGAACACTGAAGCTTTCTTT. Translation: CASRDTLNTEAFF.

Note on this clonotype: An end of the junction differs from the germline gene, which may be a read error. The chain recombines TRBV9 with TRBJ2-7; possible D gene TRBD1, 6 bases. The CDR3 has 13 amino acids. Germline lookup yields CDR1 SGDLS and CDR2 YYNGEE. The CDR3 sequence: CDSSVGGSYEQYF. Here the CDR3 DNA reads TGTGACAGCAGCGTAGGGGGCTCCTACGAGCAGTACTTC. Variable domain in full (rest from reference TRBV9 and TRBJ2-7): DSGVTQTPKHLITATGQRVTLRCSPRSGDLSVYWYQQSLDQGLQFLIQYYNGEERAKGNILERFSAQQFPDLHSELNLSSLELGDSALYFCDSSVGGSYEQYFGPGTRLTVT.

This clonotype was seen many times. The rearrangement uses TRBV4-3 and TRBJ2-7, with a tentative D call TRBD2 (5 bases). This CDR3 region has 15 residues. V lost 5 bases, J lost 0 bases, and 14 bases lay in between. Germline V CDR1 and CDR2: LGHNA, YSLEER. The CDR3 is CASSSTSRGSYEQYF. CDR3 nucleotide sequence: TGCGCCAGCAGCTCCACTAGTCGGGGCTCCTACGAGCAGTACTTC.

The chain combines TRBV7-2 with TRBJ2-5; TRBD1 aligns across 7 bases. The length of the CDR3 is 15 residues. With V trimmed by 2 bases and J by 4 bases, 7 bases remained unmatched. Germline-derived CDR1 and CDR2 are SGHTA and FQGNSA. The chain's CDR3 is CASSLNRGSGETQYF. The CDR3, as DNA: TGTGCCAGCAGCTTAAACAGGGGATCAGGAGAGACCCAGTACTTC. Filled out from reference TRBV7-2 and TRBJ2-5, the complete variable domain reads GAGVSQSPSNKVTEKGKDVELRCDPISGHTALYWYRQSLGQGLEFLIYFQGNSAPDKSGLPSDRFSAERTGGSVSTLTIQRTQQEDSAVYLCASSLNRGSGETQYFGPGTRLLVL.